The next 13 T cell receptor beta chains were all read from a single sample in a study of blood T cell repertoires in COVID-19. TCRdb's table, derived via immunoSEQ multiplex PCR, lists solely in-frame clones and lacks some. The data contain 330,000 or so clones, 80% to 95% of them singletons. The specimen was PBMCs or T cells enriched from blood (not recorded which). The receptors originated from a woman aged 25 to 39 who had recovered from COVID-19.

A single count supports this clone. V is TRBV6-5 and J is TRBJ2-2; a possible D gene is TRBD2 (5 bases). The CDR3 consists of 13 residues. In germline, CDR1 is MNHEY, CDR2 SVGAGI. The V end was cut by 5 bases, the J end by 6 bases, with 10 bases between. CDR3: CASSPRGPGELFF. Here the CDR3 DNA reads TGTGCCAGCAGTCCTCGCGGGCCCGGGGAGCTGTTTTTT.

The chain combines TRBV30 with TRBJ1-1, with D perhaps matching TRBD1 (5 bases). Germline loops: CDR1 GTSNPN, CDR2 SVGIG (reference sequence). V was clipped by 3 bases and J by 4 bases, with 21 bases between them. CDR3 length: 16 residues. The CDR3 DNA reads TGTGCCTGGAGACTAGTAAGTAGCGGGGCGCCCACTGAAGCTTTCTTT. It is translated as CAWRLVSSGAPTEAFF.

The chain uses TRBV19 and TRBJ1-4; TRBD1 agrees at 11 bases. This CDR3 is built from 14 residues. The germline V gene has CDR1 LNHDA and CDR2 SQIVND (reference sequence). J was trimmed by 7 bases and V by 3 bases; bases with no gene match: 1. CDR3 protein: CASSMGQGVEKLFF. CDR3 coding DNA: TGTGCCAGTAGTATGGGACAGGGGGTTGAAAAACTGTTTTTT. Drawing the rest from reference TRBV19 and TRBJ1-4, the complete variable domain is DGGITQSPKYLFRKEGQNVTLSCEQNLNHDAMYWYRQDPGQGLRLIYYSQIVNDFQKGDIAEGYSVSREKKESFPLTVTSAQKNPTAFYLCASSMGQGVEKLFFGSGTQLSVL.

The chain joins TRBV19 to TRBJ2-2; a possible D gene is TRBD1 (5 bases). Trimming removed 5 bases from V and 4 bases from J, with 8 bases in between. This CDR3 is 13 amino acids long. Germline V CDR1 and CDR2: LNHDA, SQIVND (reference sequence). The CDR3 loop reads CASSQQGTGELFF. CDR3 nucleotide sequence: TGTGCCAGTAGTCAGCAGGGCACCGGGGAGCTGTTTTTT.

The V and J genes are TRBV28 and TRBJ2-1, with 9 bases aligning to TRBD2. The CDR3 runs to 17 residues. Germline CDR1 reads MDHEN; CDR2 reads SYDVKM. The ends lost 1 base at V and 8 bases at J; junction bases unmatched: 12. The CDR3 sequence is CASSLSSISGSKYEQFF. The CDR3 region has the DNA TGTGCCAGCAGTTTATCATCGATTAGCGGGAGCAAGTATGAGCAGTTCTTC.

The chain couples TRBV9 to TRBJ2-1, with 9 bases matching TRBD2. CDR1 is SGDLS and CDR2 is YYNGEE in the germline V gene. Losses at the gene ends were 4 bases for V and 0 bases for J; bases not matched to a gene: 2. The CDR3 has 15 amino acids. Here the CDR3 DNA reads TGTGCCAGCAGCCTAGCGGGGAGCTCCTACAATGAGCAGTTCTTC. Its translation is CASSLAGSSYNEQFF. The whole variable domain, filled in from reference TRBV9 and TRBJ2-1, reads DSGVTQTPKHLITATGQRVTLRCSPRSGDLSVYWYQQSLDQGLQFLIQYYNGEERAKGNILERFSAQQFPDLHSELNLSSLELGDSALYFCASSLAGSSYNEQFFGPGTRLTVL.

The chain is built from TRBV10-3 and TRBJ2-3, with 13 bases aligning to TRBD2. Per germline, CDR1 ENHRY and CDR2 SYGVKD. Germline trimming cut 2 bases from V and 6 bases from J; bases unmatched to any gene: 2. The CDR3 is made up of 15 amino acids. The CDR3 sequence is CAISEGLAGVDTQYF. The CDR3 region has the DNA TGTGCCATCAGTGAGGGACTAGCGGGAGTGGATACGCAGTATTTT.

The rearrangement links TRBV5-1 to TRBJ1-2; no firm D call. Trimming took off 0 bases at V and 2 bases at J, with 5 bases between the two ends. The germline gives CDR1 SGHRS, CDR2 YFSETQ. This CDR3 has 13 residues. The CDR3 DNA follows: TGCGCCAGCAGCTTGGGGGCAAACTATGGCTACACCTTC. This translates into CASSLGANYGYTF.

V usage is TRBV19 and J usage is TRBJ2-7; TRBD1 matches 7 bases. Germline loops: CDR1 LNHDA, CDR2 SQIVND (reference sequence). This CDR3 contains 14 residues. V dropped 4 bases and J dropped 0; count of bases not matched to a gene: 3. The CDR3 DNA sequence: TGTGCCAGTAGTAGAAGGACAGGCTCCTACGAGCAGTACTTC. It is translated as CASSRRTGSYEQYF.

This clone turned up a few times. The chain is built from TRBV3-1 (or the pseudogene TRBV3-2) and TRBJ2-5; D call uncertain. The CDR3 length is 14 residues. Germline V gene sequence: CDR1 LGHDT, CDR2 YNNKEL (reference sequence). V lost 4 bases, J lost 5 bases, and 14 bases lay in between. CDR3 nucleotide sequence: TGTGCCAGCAGCCCTCAACTTGGAGAGGAGACCCAGTACTTC. Translating gives CASSPQLGEETQYF.

V is TRBV5-4 and J is TRBJ2-1; 8 bases are a match to TRBD2. Germline CDR1 SGHNT, CDR2 YYREEE (reference sequence). V shed 5 bases and J 4 bases; nucleotides not matched to a gene: 8. This CDR3 spans 15 amino acids. This chain's CDR3 is CASRHTSGGYNEQFF. The CDR3 coding sequence is TGTGCCAGCAGGCACACTAGCGGTGGTTACAATGAGCAGTTCTTC.

The V gene is TRBV28, the J gene TRBJ2-2; 7 positions agree with TRBD2. J gave up 4 bases and V 7 bases, and 6 bases lay outside the gene matches. Germline V gene data show CDR1 as MDHEN and CDR2 as SYDVKM. The CDR3 has 14 residues. The CDR3 here is CASNGGGVTGELFF. The CDR3 bases are TGTGCCAGCAACGGGGGAGGGGTCACCGGGGAGCTGTTTTTT.

The genes are TRBV7-8 and TRBJ2-7, with 9 bases that match TRBD2. Germline loops: CDR1 SGHVS, CDR2 FQNEAQ. The CDR3 has 16 amino acids. The V and J ends lost 4 bases and 1 base, in that order; junction bases with no gene match: 8. This CDR3 reads CASSSSWLAGSYEQYF. In DNA form, the CDR3 reads TGTGCCAGCAGCTCCAGCTGGCTAGCGGGGTCCTACGAGCAGTACTTC.